This is a list of T cell receptor beta chains from one sample in a study of cytomegalovirus exposure and HLA in healthy donors. This table comes from immunoSEQ multiplex PCR, and its TCRdb copy is limited to in-frame clones, with some not included. The sample lists more than 85,000 clones, 76% occurring once. Sequencing was performed on PBMCs. These receptors were collected from a man aged 30-40 years in good health and CMV-seropositive. Each CDR3 is given with its conserved first and last residue.

v_call,j_call,cdr3_length,cdr3_aa
TRBV19,TRBJ1-5,16,CASKGTGELFNQPQHF
TRBV28,TRBJ2-1,15,CASIEGTSSYNEQFF
TRBV28,TRBJ1-2,13,CASSSLANYGYTF
TRBV7-9,TRBJ2-7,16,CASSLAPGTGSYEQYF
TRBV27,TRBJ2-5,15,CASSFQRGEQETQYF
TRBV2,TRBJ1-6,12,CASKQNNSPLHF
TRBV5-1,TRBJ2-7,13,CASSLTGTVEQYF
TRBV7-9,TRBJ2-5,13,CASSLGTKETQYF
TRBV5-1,TRBJ2-5,15,CASSRSLADQETQYF
TRBV9,TRBJ2-7,15,CASSPTGGTSYEQYF
TRBV5-6,TRBJ2-7,16,CASSLGLAGELYEQYF
TRBV7-2,TRBJ2-3,15,CASSFGGPRTDTQYF
TRBV4-3,TRBJ2-7,15,CASSQNRGTTYEQYF
TRBV28,TRBJ1-2,12,CASRTGNYGYTF
TRBV7-2,TRBJ2-3,15,CASSFVGAGLDTQYF